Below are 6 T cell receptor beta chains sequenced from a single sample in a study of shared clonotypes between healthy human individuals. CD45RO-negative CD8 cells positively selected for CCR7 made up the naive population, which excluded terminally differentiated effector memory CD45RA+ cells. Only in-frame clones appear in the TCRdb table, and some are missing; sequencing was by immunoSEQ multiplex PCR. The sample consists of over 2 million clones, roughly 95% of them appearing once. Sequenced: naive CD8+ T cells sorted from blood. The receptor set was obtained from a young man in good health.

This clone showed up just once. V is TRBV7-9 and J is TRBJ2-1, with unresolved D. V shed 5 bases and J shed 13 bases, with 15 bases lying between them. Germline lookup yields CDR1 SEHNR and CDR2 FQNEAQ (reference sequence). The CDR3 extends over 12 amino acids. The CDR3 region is CASSPKLDEQFF. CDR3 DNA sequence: TGTGCCAGCAGCCCCAAGCTGGACGAACAGTTCTTC.

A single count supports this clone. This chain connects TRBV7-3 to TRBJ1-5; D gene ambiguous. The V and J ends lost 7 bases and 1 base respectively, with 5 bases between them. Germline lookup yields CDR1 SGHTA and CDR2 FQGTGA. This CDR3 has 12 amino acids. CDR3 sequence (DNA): TGTGCCAGCATTTTCAGCAATCAGCCCCAGCATTTT. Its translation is CASIFSNQPQHF.

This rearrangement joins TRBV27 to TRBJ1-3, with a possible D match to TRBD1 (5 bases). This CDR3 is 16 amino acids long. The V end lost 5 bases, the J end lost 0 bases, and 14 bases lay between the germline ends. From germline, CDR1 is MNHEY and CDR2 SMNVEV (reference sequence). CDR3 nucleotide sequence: TGTGCCAGCAGTCGGGACCCAGGGTTCTCTGGAAACACCATATATTTT. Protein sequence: CASSRDPGFSGNTIYF.

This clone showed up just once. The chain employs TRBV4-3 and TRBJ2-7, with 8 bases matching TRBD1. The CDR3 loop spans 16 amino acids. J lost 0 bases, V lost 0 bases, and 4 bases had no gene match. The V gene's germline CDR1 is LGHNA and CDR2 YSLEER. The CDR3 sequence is CASSQDSGGFSYEQYF. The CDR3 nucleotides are TGCGCCAGCAGCCAAGATTCAGGGGGCTTCTCCTACGAGCAGTACTTC.

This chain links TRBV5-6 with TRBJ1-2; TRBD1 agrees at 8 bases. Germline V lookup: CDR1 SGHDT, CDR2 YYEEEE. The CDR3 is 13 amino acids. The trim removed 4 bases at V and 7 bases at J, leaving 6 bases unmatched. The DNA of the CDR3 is TGTGCCAGCAGCACGTGGACAGGGTCTGGCTACACCTTC. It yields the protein CASSTWTGSGYTF.

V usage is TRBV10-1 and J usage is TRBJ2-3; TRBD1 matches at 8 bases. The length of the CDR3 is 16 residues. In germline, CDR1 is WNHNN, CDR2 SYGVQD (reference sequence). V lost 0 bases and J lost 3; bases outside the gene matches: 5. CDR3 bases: TGCGCCAGCAGTGAGTCGGACAGGGTGATGACAGATACGCAGTATTTT. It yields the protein CASSESDRVMTDTQYF.